Below are 5 T cell receptor beta chains sequenced from a single sample in a study of siplizumab effects on memory and regulatory T cells. Some clones are missing from TCRdb's copy, which holds only in-frame ones; the method was immunoSEQ multiplex PCR. Of 100,000 or so clones in the sample, 94% were seen once. Sequenced material: Tregs sorted from blood. The receptor source for this set is a human donor in good health.

This chain links TRBV30 with TRBJ1-2, with a tentative D call TRBD1 (6 bases). V was clipped by 2 bases and J by 2 bases, with 6 bases between them. This CDR3 contains 12 residues. Per germline, CDR1 GTSNPN and CDR2 SVGIG (reference sequence). CDR3 nucleotides: TGTGCCTGGAGTAGGGGGAACTATGGCTACACCTTC. This codes for CAWSRGNYGYTF. Based on the CDR3 plus reference TRBV30 and TRBJ1-2, the full variable domain is SQTIHQWPATLVQPVGSPLSLECTVEGTSNPNLYWYRQAAGRGLQLLFYSVGIGQISSEVPQNLSASRPQDRQFILSSKKLLLSDSGFYLCAWSRGNYGYTFGSGTRLTVV.

V usage is TRBV9 and J usage is TRBJ1-2, with a possible D match to TRBD1 (6 bases). V dropped 4 bases and J dropped 3 bases, with 13 bases sitting between them. The CDR3 runs 14 residues. Germline V gene data show CDR1 as SGDLS and CDR2 as YYNGEE. For the CDR3, the DNA is TGTGCCAGCAGCTCATGGACAGCTTACTATGGCTACACCTTC. This codes for CASSSWTAYYGYTF.

The chain carries TRBV10-3 and TRBJ1-4; 7 bases line up with TRBD1. Germline V CDR1 and CDR2: ENHRY, SYGVKD. The J segment lost 0 bases and the V segment lost 10 bases, leaving 5 bases of the junction unmatched. The CDR3 length is 14 residues. In nucleotides, the CDR3 is TGTGCCACAAGACAGGGAGCAACTAATGAAAAACTGTTTTTT. Translating gives CATRQGATNEKLFF.

This clone appeared a single time. CDR3 DNA sequence: TGTGCCAGCAGCTTAGGGGGAGGGCCAGATACGCAGTATTTT. Translation gives CASSLGGGPDTQYF. The chain links TRBV11-1 to TRBJ2-3; TRBD2 agrees at 7 bases. The ends lost 1 base at V and 4 bases at J; junction bases unmatched: 2. Per the germline V gene, CDR1 is SGHAT and CDR2 is FQDESV (reference sequence). The CDR3 is 14 amino acids.

This clone was found once. The gene calls are TRBV10-2 and TRBJ2-7; 8 nucleotides align to TRBD1. This CDR3 is 12 amino acids long. V trimming: 10 bases; J trimming: 3 bases; junction bases outside the gene matches: 5. From germline, CDR1 is WSHSY and CDR2 SAAADI. The CDR3 region has the DNA TGCGCCACCCGGGGACAGGTCTACGAGCAGTACTTC. Translated: CATRGQVYEQYF.